Following are 10 T cell receptor beta chains from one sample sequenced in a study of T cell responses to AZD1222 COVID-19 vaccine. The table came from immunoSEQ multiplex PCR; TCRdb's copy has only in-frame clones and leaves some out. The sample contains 75,000 to 90,000 clones, roughly 81% of which appear only once. The starting material was peripheral blood, obtained on day 0 of AZD1222 vaccination. These receptors came from an adult in good health.

The chain uses TRBV2 and TRBJ2-1; 13 bases fit TRBD2. CDR1 and CDR2 (germline): SNHLY, FYNNEI. The CDR3 contains 17 residues. V shed 8 bases and J 1 base; nucleotides not matched to a gene: 8. The CDR3 bases are TGTGCCAGCGGACTAGCGGGGGCGGGTGGGTCCTACAATGAGCAGTTCTTC. Translating it yields CASGLAGAGGSYNEQFF.

The chain couples TRBV7-2 to TRBJ1-4, with D unresolved. The CDR3 spans 13 residues. The V gene lost 6 bases and the J gene lost 7 bases, with 12 bases spanning the gap. The germline CDR1 and CDR2 sequences are SGHTA and FQGNSA. This chain's CDR3 is CASSQMTGEKLFF. The DNA of the CDR3 is TGTGCCAGCAGTCAAATGACGGGTGAAAAACTGTTTTTT.

This chain links TRBV11-2 with TRBJ1-2; no clear D. Trimming cost V 0 bases and J 4 bases, with 3 bases left between them. CDR3 length: 12 residues. Looked up from germline, CDR1 is SGHAT and CDR2 is FQNNGV. The DNA of the CDR3 is TGTGCCAGCAGCTTAGACCTCTATGGCTACACCTTC. Translated, it gives CASSLDLYGYTF.

The genes are TRBV6-9 and TRBJ1-1; TRBD1 matches 7 bases. This CDR3 spans 17 amino acids. With V trimmed by 2 bases and J by 0 bases, 9 bases remained unmatched. The germline V gene encodes CDR1 MNHGY and CDR2 SVAAGI. The CDR3 nucleotides read TGTGCCAGCAGTTATCCCGACAGGGAGCTTTTGAACACTGAAGCTTTCTTT. Translated: CASSYPDRELLNTEAFF.

V gene TRBV6-5 combines with J gene TRBJ1-5, with D possibly matching TRBD1 (6 bases). CDR3 length: 15 residues. CDR1 is MNHEY, CDR2 SVGAGI, per germline. V dropped 6 bases and J dropped 1 base, with 13 bases sitting between them. The DNA for the CDR3 is TGTGCCAGCAGCAGATCAACAGGGAGCAATCAGCCCCAGCATTTT. Translation: CASSRSTGSNQPQHF.

The gene calls are TRBV18 and TRBJ1-3; weak D call: TRBD1 (5 bases). The germline gives CDR1 KGHSH, CDR2 LQKENI. The CDR3 length is 19 residues. The V gene lost 2 bases and the J gene lost 0 bases, with 20 bases spanning the gap. Written as DNA, the CDR3 is TGTGCCAGCTCACCAAGACTCTCCAGGGACGGTAGCTCTGGAAACACCATATATTTT. This gives the protein CASSPRLSRDGSSGNTIYF.

This clone has a single count. This chain uses TRBV7-5 with TRBJ2-7; the table's D call of TRBD2 was not tested on the DNA. TRBV7-5 is noted as a pseudogene. This CDR3 is built from 14 residues. CDR3 in DNA: TGTGCCAGAACCCCCTTGGATCGGGTCCACGAGCAGTACTTC. Translation: CARTPLDRVHEQYF.

The V call is TRBV6-5, the J call TRBJ2-1; 7 bases align to TRBD1. The ends lost 5 bases at V and 1 base at J; junction bases unmatched: 5. CDR3 length: 15 residues. Germline assignment: CDR1 MNHEY and CDR2 SVGAGI. The DNA of the CDR3 is TGTGCCAGCAGTCGACAGGGTTTATCCTACAATGAGCAGTTCTTC. Protein: CASSRQGLSYNEQFF.

The rearrangement uses TRBV6-5 and TRBJ2-7; 9 nucleotides agree with TRBD1. Germline V CDR1 and CDR2: MNHEY, SVGAGI. The CDR3 covers 14 residues. Trimming took 5 bases from V and 5 from J; bases not matched to a gene: 7. CDR3 loop: CASSLQGARNEQYF. The CDR3 DNA is TGTGCCAGCAGTCTACAGGGGGCTCGGAACGAGCAGTACTTC.

The chain combines TRBV7-9 with TRBJ2-2, with TRBD1 as a possible D gene (6 bases). The CDR3 sequence is 15 residues long. V lost 5 bases and J lost 4, with 14 bases in between. The germline V gene encodes CDR1 SEHNR and CDR2 FQNEAQ (reference sequence). The CDR3 protein is CASSQGGFVTGELFF. CDR3 DNA sequence: TGTGCCAGCAGCCAAGGGGGTTTTGTCACCGGGGAGCTGTTTTTT.